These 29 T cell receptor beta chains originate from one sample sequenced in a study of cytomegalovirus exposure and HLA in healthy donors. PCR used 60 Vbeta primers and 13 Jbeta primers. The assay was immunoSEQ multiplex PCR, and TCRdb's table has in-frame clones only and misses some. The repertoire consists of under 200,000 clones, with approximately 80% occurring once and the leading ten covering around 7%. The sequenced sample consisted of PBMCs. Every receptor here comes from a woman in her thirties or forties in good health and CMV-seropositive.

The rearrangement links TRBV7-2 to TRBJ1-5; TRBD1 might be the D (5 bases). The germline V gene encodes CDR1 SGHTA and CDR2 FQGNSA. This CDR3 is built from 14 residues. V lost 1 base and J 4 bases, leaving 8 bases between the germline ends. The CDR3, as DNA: TGTGCCAGCAGCTTAGGACAGCTGAATCAGCCCCAGCATTTT. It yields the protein CASSLGQLNQPQHF.

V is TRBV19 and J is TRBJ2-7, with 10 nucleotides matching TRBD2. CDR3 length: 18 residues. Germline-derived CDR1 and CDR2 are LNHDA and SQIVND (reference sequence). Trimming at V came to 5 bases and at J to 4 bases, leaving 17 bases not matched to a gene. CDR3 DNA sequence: TGTGCCAGTAGTCCCCGGGGGACTAGCGTTCTACAAAGGTACGAGCAGTACTTC. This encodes CASSPRGTSVLQRYEQYF. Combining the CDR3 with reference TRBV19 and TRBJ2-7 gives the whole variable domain DGGITQSPKYLFRKEGQNVTLSCEQNLNHDAMYWYRQDPGQGLRLIYYSQIVNDFQKGDIAEGYSVSREKKESFPLTVTSAQKNPTAFYLCASSPRGTSVLQRYEQYFGPGTRLTVT.

The DNA of the CDR3 is TGTGCCAGTAGTCTTTCCTTGGAGGGATACTCCTACGAGCAGTACTTC. It specifies CASSLSLEGYSYEQYF. J is TRBJ2-7 and V is TRBV19; D possibly corresponds to TRBD2 (6 bases). V lost 5 bases and J lost 0, with 17 bases in between. Germline-derived CDR1 and CDR2 are LNHDA and SQIVND (reference sequence). The CDR3 has 16 amino acids.

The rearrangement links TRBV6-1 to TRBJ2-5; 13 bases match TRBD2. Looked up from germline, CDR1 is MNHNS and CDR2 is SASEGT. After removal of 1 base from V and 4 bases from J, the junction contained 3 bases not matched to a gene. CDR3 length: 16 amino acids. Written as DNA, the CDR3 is TGTGCCAGCAGTGAAGGACTAGCGGGGGGCGGAGAGACCCAGTACTTC. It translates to CASSEGLAGGGETQYF.

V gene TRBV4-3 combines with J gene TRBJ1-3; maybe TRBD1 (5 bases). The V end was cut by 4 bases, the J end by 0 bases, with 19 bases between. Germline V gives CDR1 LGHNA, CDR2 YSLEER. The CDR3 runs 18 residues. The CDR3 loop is CASSLSDAGTFSGNTIYF. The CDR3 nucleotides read TGCGCCAGCAGCCTTTCGGACGCAGGGACTTTCTCTGGAAACACCATATATTTT.

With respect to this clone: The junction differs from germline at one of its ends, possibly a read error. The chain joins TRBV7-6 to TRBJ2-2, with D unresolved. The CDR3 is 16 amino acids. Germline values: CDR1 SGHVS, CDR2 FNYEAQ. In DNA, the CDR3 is TGTGCCAGCAGCTTAGACGCTCTGATTACCACCGGTGAGCTGTTTTTT. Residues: CASSLDALITTGELFF.

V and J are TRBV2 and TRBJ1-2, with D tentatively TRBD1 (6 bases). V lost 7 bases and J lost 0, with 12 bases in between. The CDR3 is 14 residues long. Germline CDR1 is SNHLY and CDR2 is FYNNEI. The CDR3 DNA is TGTGCCAGCACCCAAGGGGGTTCTAACTATGGCTACACCTTC. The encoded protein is CASTQGGSNYGYTF. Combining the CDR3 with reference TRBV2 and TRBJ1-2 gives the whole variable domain EPEVTQTPSHQVTQMGQEVILRCVPISNHLYFYWYRQILGQKVEFLVSFYNNEISEKSEIFDDQFSVERPDGSNFTLKIRSTKLEDSAMYFCASTQGGSNYGYTFGSGTRLTVV.

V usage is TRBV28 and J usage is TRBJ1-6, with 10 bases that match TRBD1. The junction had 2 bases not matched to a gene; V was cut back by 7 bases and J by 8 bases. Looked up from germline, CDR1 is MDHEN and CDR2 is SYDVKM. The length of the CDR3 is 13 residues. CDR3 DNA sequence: TGTGCCAGCACGGGACAGGGGTATTCACCCCTCCACTTT. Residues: CASTGQGYSPLHF.

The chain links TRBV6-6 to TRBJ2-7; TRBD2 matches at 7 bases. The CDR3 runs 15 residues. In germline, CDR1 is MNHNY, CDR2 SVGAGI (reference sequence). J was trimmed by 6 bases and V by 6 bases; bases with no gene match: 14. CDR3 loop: CASRRQGEGSSEQYF. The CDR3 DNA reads TGTGCCAGCAGACGACAAGGGGAGGGCAGTAGCGAGCAGTACTTC.

As DNA, the CDR3 is TGTGCCTGGAGTATTGGAGCGGGGGGGCATACAGATACGCAGTATTTT. The encoded protein is CAWSIGAGGHTDTQYF. J is TRBJ2-3 and V is TRBV30; 10 bases are shared with TRBD2. V was clipped by 2 bases and J by 3 bases; unmatched bases: 8. The CDR3 extends over 16 amino acids. Germline assignment: CDR1 GTSNPN and CDR2 SVGIG (reference sequence).

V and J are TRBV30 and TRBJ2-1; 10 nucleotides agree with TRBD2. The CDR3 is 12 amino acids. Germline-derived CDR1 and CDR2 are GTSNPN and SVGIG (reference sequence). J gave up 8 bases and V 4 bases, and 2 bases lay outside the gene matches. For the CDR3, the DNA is TGTGCCTGGACTAGCGGGGGATATGAGCAGTTCTTC. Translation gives CAWTSGGYEQFF.

This CDR3 is CSVERTGLNYGYTF. The CDR3 bases are TGCAGCGTTGAAAGGACAGGACTCAACTATGGCTACACCTTC. The chain carries TRBV29-1 and TRBJ1-2; the match to TRBD1 covers 7 bases. V shed 2 bases, J shed 2 bases, and the junction held 5 bases outside the gene matches. Germline CDR1 SQVTM, CDR2 ANQGSEA. The CDR3 covers 14 residues.

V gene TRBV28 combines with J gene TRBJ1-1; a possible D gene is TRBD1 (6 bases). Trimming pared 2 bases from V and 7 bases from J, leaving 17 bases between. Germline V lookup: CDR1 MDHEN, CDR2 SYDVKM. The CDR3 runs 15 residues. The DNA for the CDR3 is TGTGCCAGCAGTTTAGGGAGGGGGGCTTATCTTGAAGCTTTCTTT. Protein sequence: CASSLGRGAYLEAFF.

The CDR3, as DNA: TGTGCCAGCAGCTTAGTAATTGCGCGTTTGAACACCGGGGAGCTGTTTTTT. It codes for CASSLVIARLNTGELFF. V gene TRBV7-8 combines with J gene TRBJ2-2, with unresolved D. Per germline, CDR1 SGHVS and CDR2 FQNEAQ. V was shortened by 1 base and J by 1 base, with 13 bases between the two germline ends. CDR3 length: 17 amino acids.

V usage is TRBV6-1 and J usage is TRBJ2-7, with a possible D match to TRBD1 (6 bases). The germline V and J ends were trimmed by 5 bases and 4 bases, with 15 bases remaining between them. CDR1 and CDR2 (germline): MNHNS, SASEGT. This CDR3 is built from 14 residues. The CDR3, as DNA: TGTGCCAGCAGTTATGCAGGGGTCGGATACGAGCAGTACTTC. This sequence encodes CASSYAGVGYEQYF.

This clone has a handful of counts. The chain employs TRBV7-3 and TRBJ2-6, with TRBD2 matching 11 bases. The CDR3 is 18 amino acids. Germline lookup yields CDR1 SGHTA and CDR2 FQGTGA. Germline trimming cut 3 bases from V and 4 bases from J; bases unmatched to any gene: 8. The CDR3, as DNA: TGTGCCAGCAGCTTCACTAGCGGGGGATCGGGGGGGGCCAACGTCCTGACTTTC. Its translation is CASSFTSGGSGGANVLTF.

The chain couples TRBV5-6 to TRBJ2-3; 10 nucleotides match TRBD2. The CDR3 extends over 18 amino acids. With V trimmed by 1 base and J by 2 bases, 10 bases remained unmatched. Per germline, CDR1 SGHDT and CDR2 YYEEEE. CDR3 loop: CASSLMSGGAVFTDTQYF. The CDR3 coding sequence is TGTGCCAGCAGCTTGATGAGCGGGGGGGCGGTGTTCACAGATACGCAGTATTTT.

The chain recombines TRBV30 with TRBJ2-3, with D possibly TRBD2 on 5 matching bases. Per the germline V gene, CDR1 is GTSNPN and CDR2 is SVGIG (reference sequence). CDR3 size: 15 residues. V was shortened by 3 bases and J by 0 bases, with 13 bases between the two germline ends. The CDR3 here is CAWSVRRASTDTQYF. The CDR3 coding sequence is TGTGCCTGGAGCGTCAGGCGGGCCAGCACAGATACGCAGTATTTT.

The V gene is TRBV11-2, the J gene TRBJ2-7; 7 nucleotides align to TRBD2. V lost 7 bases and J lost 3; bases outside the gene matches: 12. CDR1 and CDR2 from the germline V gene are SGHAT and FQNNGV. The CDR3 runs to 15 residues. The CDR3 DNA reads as TGTGCCAGCACCCGATACGCGGGGGTGGGCTACGAGCAGTACTTC. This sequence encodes CASTRYAGVGYEQYF.

For the CDR3, the DNA is TGTGCCAGCAGCCTTTGGCGGGGCCCTACAGATACGCAGTATTTT. It codes for CASSLWRGPTDTQYF. The chain carries TRBV11-2 and TRBJ2-3, with D perhaps TRBD2 (6 bases). The CDR3 totals 15 residues. The ends were cut back, 5 bases at V and 3 bases at J, with 15 bases in the middle. Germline CDR1 SGHAT, CDR2 FQNNGV. Based on the CDR3 plus reference TRBV11-2 and TRBJ2-3, the full variable domain is EAGVAQSPRYKIIEKRQSVAFWCNPISGHATLYWYQQILGQGPKLLIQFQNNGVVDDSQLPKDRFSAERLKGVDSTLKIQPAKLEDSAVYLCASSLWRGPTDTQYFGPGTRLTVL.

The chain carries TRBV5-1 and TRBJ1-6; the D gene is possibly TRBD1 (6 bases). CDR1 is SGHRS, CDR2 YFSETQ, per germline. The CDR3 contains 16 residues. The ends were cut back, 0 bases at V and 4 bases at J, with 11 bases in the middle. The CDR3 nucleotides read TGCGCCAGCAGCTTGGCGGGGACAAGGTATAATTCACCCCTCCACTTT. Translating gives CASSLAGTRYNSPLHF.

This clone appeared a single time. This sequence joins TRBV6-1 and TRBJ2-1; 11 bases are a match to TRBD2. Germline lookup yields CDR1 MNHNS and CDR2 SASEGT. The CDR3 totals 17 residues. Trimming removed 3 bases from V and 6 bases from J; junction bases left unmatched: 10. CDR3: CASSEETSGVGGNEQFF. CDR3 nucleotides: TGTGCCAGCAGTGAGGAGACTAGCGGGGTTGGGGGCAATGAGCAGTTCTTC.

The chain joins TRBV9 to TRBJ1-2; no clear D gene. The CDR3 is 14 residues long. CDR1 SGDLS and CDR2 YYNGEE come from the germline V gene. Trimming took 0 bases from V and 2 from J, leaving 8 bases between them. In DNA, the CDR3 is TGTGCCAGCAGCGTAGGTTCACAGAACTATGGCTACACCTTC. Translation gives CASSVGSQNYGYTF.

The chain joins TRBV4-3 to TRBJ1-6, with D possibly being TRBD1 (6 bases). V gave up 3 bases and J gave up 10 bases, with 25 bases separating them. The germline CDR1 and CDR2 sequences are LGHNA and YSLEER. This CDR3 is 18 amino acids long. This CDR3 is CASSQSAKAGVPGSPLHF. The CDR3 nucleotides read TGCGCCAGCAGCCAGTCGGCGAAGGCAGGGGTCCCCGGGTCACCCCTCCACTTT.

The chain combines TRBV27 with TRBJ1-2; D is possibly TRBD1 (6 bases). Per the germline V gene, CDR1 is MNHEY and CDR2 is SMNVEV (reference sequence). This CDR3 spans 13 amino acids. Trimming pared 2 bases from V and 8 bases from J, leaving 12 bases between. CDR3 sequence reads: CASSLGRGWGYTF. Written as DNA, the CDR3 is TGTGCCAGCAGTTTAGGCAGGGGTTGGGGCTACACCTTC.

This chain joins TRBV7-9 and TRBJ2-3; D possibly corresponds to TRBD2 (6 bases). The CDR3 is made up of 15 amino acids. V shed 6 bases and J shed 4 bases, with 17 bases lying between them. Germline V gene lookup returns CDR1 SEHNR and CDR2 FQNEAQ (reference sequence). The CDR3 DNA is TGTGCCAGCAGTGCCACGGCGGGGCGCGCAGATACGCAGTATTTT. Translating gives CASSATAGRADTQYF.

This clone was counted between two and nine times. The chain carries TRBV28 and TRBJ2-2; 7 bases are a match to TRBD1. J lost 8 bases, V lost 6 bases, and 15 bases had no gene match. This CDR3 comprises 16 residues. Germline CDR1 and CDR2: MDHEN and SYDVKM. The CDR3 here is CASSYRGPLLGGELFF. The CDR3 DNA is TGTGCCAGCAGCTACAGGGGACCTCTCTTGGGTGGGGAGCTGTTTTTT.

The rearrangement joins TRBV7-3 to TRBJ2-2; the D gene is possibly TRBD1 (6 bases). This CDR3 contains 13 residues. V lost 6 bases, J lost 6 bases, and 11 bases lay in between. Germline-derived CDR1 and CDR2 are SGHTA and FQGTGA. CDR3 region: CASSHRESGELFF. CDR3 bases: TGTGCCAGCAGTCACAGGGAGTCCGGGGAGCTGTTTTTT.

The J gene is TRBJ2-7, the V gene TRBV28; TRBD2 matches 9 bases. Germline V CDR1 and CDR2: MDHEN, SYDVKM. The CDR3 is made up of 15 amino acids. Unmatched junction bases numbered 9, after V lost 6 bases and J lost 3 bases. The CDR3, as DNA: TGTGCCAGCAGCCGTAGCGGGGGCCTAAACTACGAGCAGTACTTC. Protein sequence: CASSRSGGLNYEQYF.